Listed below are T cell receptor beta chains from one sample, sequenced in a study of T-cell memory formation after mild COVID-19. One entry per CDR3 protein results from TCRdb running MiXCR on the 5' RACE reads. The sample holds over 250,000 distinct CDR3 sequences; approximately 16% are singletons and the top ten take 22%. Sequenced material: PBMCs or a T cell subset sorted from them (not recorded which). These receptors were taken from a man younger than 35 who had mild COVID-19 (a few samples of this study predate the infection). Cell type and time point are not known. CDR3s include the opening cysteine and the closing phenylalanine or tryptophan. The order of the fields is D gene, clone size, V gene, J gene, CDR3 length, CDR3 protein, CDR3 DNA. A D gene is named only where the DNA matches it firmly. Size tells how often a clone was seen (once, few, many) or the class of an expanded clone, and some rows leave it out.

>.|few|TRBV7-2|TRBJ1-2|14
CASSLSGVDYGYTF
TGTGCCAGCAGCTTAAGTGGGGTAGACTATGGCTACACCTTC
>.|few|TRBV5-1|TRBJ2-1|14
CASSLLGEWNEQFF
TGCGCCAGCAGCTTGCTCGGGGAGTGGAATGAGCAGTTCTTC
>.|.|TRBV6-5|TRBJ2-3|11
CASQDWDMQYF
TGTGCCAGCCAGGACTGGGATATGCAGTATTTT
>.|.|TRBV4-1|TRBJ2-5|14
CASSQEDIRETQYF
TGCGCCAGCAGCCAAGAAGACATCCGAGAGACCCAGTACTTC
>.|many|TRBV7-6|TRBJ2-3|13
CASSSDNTDTQYF
TGTGCCAGCAGTTCCGACAACACAGATACGCAGTATTTT
>.|few|TRBV6-2/TRBV6-3|TRBJ2-2|13
CASSYGLAGELFF
TGTGCCAGCAGTTACGGGTTAGCCGGGGAGCTGTTTTTT
>.|many|TRBV9|TRBJ2-3|14
CASSPTASTDTQYF
TGTGCCAGCAGCCCGACAGCTAGCACAGATACGCAGTATTTT
>.|.|TRBV10-2|TRBJ2-3|15
CASSEWGSGTDTQYF
TGCGCCAGCAGTGAGTGGGGGTCCGGCACAGATACGCAGTATTTT
>TRBD1|.|TRBV5-5|TRBJ1-4|16
CASSRGTALSNEKLFF
TGTGCCAGCAGCCGCGGGACAGCACTAAGTAATGAAAAACTGTTTTTT
>.|many|TRBV5-1|TRBJ2-3|11
CASSFTDTQYF
TGTGCCAGCAGCTTTACAGATACGCAGTATTTT
>TRBD2|.|TRBV20-1|TRBJ2-3|15
CSATGGLAGMGTQYF
TGCAGTGCTACTGGAGGACTAGCGGGGATGGGTACGCAGTATTTT
>TRBD2|.|TRBV6-5|TRBJ2-5|16
CASSPGTSGGVETQYF
TGTGCCAGCAGCCCCGGGACTAGCGGGGGGGTAGAGACCCAGTACTTC
>.|few|TRBV5-5|TRBJ1-5|15
CASSLRMAFNQPQHF
TGTGCCAGCAGCTTGCGTATGGCCTTCAATCAGCCCCAGCATTTT
>.|.|TRBV20-1|TRBJ2-3|13
CSVTPGATDTQYF
TGCAGTGTCACGCCGGGGGCAACAGATACGCAGTATTTT
>TRBD1|.|TRBV11-2|TRBJ1-3|15
CASSSLTGRSNTIYF
TGTGCCAGCAGCTCATTGACAGGGAGAAGTAACACCATATATTTT
>.|many|TRBV7-2|TRBJ2-3|15
CASTYRRAYTDTQYF
TGTGCCAGCACCTACAGAAGGGCCTACACGGATACGCAGTATTTT
>TRBD2|many|TRBV5-6|TRBJ2-3|16
CASSLRGGEGTDTQYF
TGTGCCAGCAGCTTGCGGGGGGGCGAGGGCACAGATACGCAGTATTTT
>TRBD2|.|TRBV6-6|TRBJ2-1|15
CASSYGEGRHNEQFF
TGTGCCAGCAGTTACGGGGAGGGGAGGCACAATGAGCAGTTCTTC
>TRBD1|.|TRBV9|TRBJ2-5|14
CASSGDRGQETQYF
TGTGCCAGCAGCGGGGACAGGGGTCAAGAGACCCAGTACTTC
>.|few|TRBV20-1|TRBJ1-3|17
CSARDPLGGTYGNTIYF
TGCAGTGCTAGAGATCCCCTGGGAGGGACCTATGGAAACACCATATATTTT
>TRBD2|few|TRBV7-2|TRBJ2-5|16
CASSAPLAGGRRTQYF
TGTGCCAGCAGCGCCCCCCTAGCGGGGGGGCGTAGGACCCAGTACTTC
>.|.|TRBV11-3|TRBJ2-3|15
CASSSAGLDTDTQYF
TGTGCCAGCAGCTCCGCGGGGCTAGACACAGATACGCAGTATTTT
>TRBD1|.|TRBV20-1|TRBJ2-1|12
CSARDRPGEQFF
TGCAGTGCTAGGGACAGGCCGGGCGAGCAGTTCTTC
>.|few|TRBV5-1|TRBJ2-7|11
CASSFRDEQYF
TGCGCCAGCAGCTTCAGGGACGAGCAGTACTTC